This TCR beta chain originates from a study of T cell repertoires in ileal Crohn's disease. Study results and limitations: High-frequency clones were more common in sorted CD8 than CD4 cells.

This CDR3 has 14 amino acids. Per germline, CDR1 LNHDA and CDR2 SQIVND (reference sequence). V was cut by 4 bases and J by 3 bases, with 11 bases left in between. The assay was immunoSEQ multiplex PCR, and TCRdb's table has in-frame clones only and misses some. The sample consists of approximately 27,000 clones, about four fifths of them appearing once. As for this clone: Its antigen is unknown.

The specimen was ileal tissue. The chain joins TRBV19 to TRBJ2-3, with D perhaps matching TRBD2 (6 bases). This TCR was recovered from an adult with Crohn's disease. CDR3 nucleotide sequence: TGTGCCAGTAGTACGGCGGGAAGAACAGATACGCAGTATTTT. It is translated as CASSTAGRTDTQYF.